The 10 T cell receptor beta chains below all came from one sample that was sequenced in a study of OX40 agonist ivuxolimab in advanced cancers. The protocol was immunoSEQ multiplex PCR, while the TCRdb copy is restricted to in-frame clones and leaves out a portion. The table includes tens of thousands of clones, 91% detected once. The material was CD4+ or CD8+ T cells sorted from blood, obtained in a trial of the OX40 agonist ivuxolimab. Receptor source: an adult with an advanced solid tumor such as melanoma, head and neck, liver or kidney cancer.

V gene TRBV14 combines with J gene TRBJ1-3; D is uncertain. CDR3 length: 15 amino acids. Between the trimmed V and J ends, which lost 4 bases and 0 bases, there was a span of 10 bases. The V gene's germline CDR1 is SGHDN and CDR2 FVKESK. The CDR3 nucleotides are TGTGCCAGCAGCCCTAGAAGTGGCTCTGGAAACACCATATATTTT. Amino acids: CASSPRSGSGNTIYF. The entire variable domain, with the rest obtained from reference TRBV14 and TRBJ1-3, is as follows: EAGVTQFPSHSVIEKGQTVTLRCDPISGHDNLYWYRRVMGKEIKFLLHFVKESKQDESGMPNNRFLAERTGGTYSTLKVQPAELEDSGVYFCASSPRSGSGNTIYFGEGSWLTVV.

This clone came up a few times. The chain carries TRBV7-2 and TRBJ1-2; D is uncertain. V lost 3 bases and J lost 2, with 7 bases in between. CDR3 length: 13 amino acids. The germline V gene encodes CDR1 SGHTA and CDR2 FQGNSA. The DNA for the CDR3 is TGTGCCAGCAGCTTTGATGGGAACTATGGCTACACCTTC. Its translation is CASSFDGNYGYTF.

This CDR3 reads CASKGLMANYGYTF. The CDR3 region has the DNA TGCGCCAGCAAGGGACTTATGGCGAACTATGGCTACACCTTC. V and J are TRBV5-1 and TRBJ1-2, with D possibly being TRBD1 (5 bases). Trimming removed 6 bases from V and 2 bases from J, with 14 bases in between. In germline, CDR1 is SGHRS, CDR2 YFSETQ. This CDR3 has 14 amino acids.

J is TRBJ1-1 and V is TRBV7-3; the D is unclear. Germline lookup yields CDR1 SGHTA and CDR2 FQGTGA. The CDR3 spans 12 residues. V was pared by 5 bases and J by 3 bases, with 7 bases between. The CDR3, as DNA: TGTGCCAGCAGCGACGGTTACACTGAAGCTTTCTTT. It specifies CASSDGYTEAFF.

This rearrangement joins TRBV6-6 to TRBJ2-1; D is unresolved. V was trimmed by 2 bases and J by 5 bases, leaving 7 bases between them. The germline gives CDR1 MNHNY, CDR2 SVGAGI (reference sequence). The CDR3 loop spans 13 amino acids. The CDR3 spells CASSYTSHNEQFF. CDR3 nucleotides: TGTGCCAGCAGTTACACGTCCCACAATGAGCAGTTCTTC.

This rearrangement joins TRBV12-5 to TRBJ2-1, with 7 nucleotides matching TRBD2. Germline trimming cut 5 bases from V and 10 bases from J; bases unmatched to any gene: 5. This CDR3 has 12 amino acids. Germline V CDR1 and CDR2: LGHNT, FRNRAP. CDR3 region: CASGPGLGEQFF. The DNA for the CDR3 is TGTGCTAGTGGTCCAGGACTAGGGGAGCAGTTCTTC.

The J gene is TRBJ2-1, the V gene TRBV28; D unclear. Germline-derived CDR1 and CDR2 are MDHEN and SYDVKM. V lost 6 bases and J 1 base, leaving 7 bases between the germline ends. CDR3 size: 13 residues. The CDR3 protein is CASSLPSYNEQFF. DNA of the CDR3: TGTGCCAGCAGCCTGCCGTCCTACAATGAGCAGTTCTTC.

The chain employs TRBV25-1 and TRBJ1-2, with 7 bases matching TRBD1. The CDR3 is 13 residues long. The trim removed 8 bases at V and 3 bases at J, leaving 6 bases unmatched. Germline CDR1 reads MGHDK; CDR2 reads SYGVNS. The CDR3 is CASGTGTDYGYTF. The CDR3 DNA sequence: TGTGCCAGCGGAACCGGGACAGACTATGGCTACACCTTC.

The chain joins TRBV5-5 to TRBJ1-5; D is undetermined. Trimming removed 5 bases from V and 3 bases from J, with 15 bases in between. Germline V gives CDR1 SGHKS, CDR2 YYEKEE (reference sequence). CDR3 length: 15 amino acids. CDR3 sequence (DNA): TGTGCCAGCAGACCAGTCGGCGGCCACAATCAGCCCCAGCATTTT. Translating gives CASRPVGGHNQPQHF.

V usage is TRBV5-4 and J usage is TRBJ1-2; TRBD1 might be the D (5 bases). Looked up from germline, CDR1 is SGHNT and CDR2 is YYREEE (reference sequence). Trimming took off 4 bases at V and 0 bases at J, with 16 bases between the two ends. The CDR3 contains 16 residues. CDR3 amino acids: CASSPTVGLANYGYTF. Here the CDR3 DNA reads TGTGCCAGCAGCCCTACCGTGGGGCTAGCTAACTATGGCTACACCTTC.